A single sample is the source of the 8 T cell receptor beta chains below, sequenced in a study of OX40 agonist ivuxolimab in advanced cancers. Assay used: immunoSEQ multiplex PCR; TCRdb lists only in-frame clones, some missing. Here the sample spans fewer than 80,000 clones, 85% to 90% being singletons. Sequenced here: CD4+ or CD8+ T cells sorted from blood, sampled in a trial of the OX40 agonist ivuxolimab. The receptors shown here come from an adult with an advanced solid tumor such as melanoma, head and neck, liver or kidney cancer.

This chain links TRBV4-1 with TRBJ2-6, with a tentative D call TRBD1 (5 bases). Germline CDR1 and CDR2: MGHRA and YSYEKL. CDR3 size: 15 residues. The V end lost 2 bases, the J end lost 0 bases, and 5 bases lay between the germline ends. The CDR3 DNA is TGCGCCAGCAGCCAACAGGGCTCTGGGGCCAACGTCCTGACTTTC. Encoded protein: CASSQQGSGANVLTF.

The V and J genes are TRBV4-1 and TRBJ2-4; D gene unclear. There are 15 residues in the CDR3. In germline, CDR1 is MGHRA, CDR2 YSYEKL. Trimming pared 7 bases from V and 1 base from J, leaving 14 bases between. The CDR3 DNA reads TGCGCCAGCACCCCAAGTGGGGTCGCCAAAAACATTCAGTACTTC. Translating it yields CASTPSGVAKNIQYF.

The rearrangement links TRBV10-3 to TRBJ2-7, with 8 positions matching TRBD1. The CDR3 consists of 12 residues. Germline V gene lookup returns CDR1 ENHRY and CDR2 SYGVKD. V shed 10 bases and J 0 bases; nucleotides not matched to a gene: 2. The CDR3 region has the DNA TGTGCCACTCAGGGGGCCTCCTACGAGCAGTACTTC. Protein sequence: CATQGASYEQYF.

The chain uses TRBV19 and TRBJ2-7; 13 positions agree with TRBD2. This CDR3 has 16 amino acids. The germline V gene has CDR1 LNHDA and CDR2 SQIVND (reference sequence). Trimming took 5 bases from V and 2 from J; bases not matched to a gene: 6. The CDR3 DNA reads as TGTGCCAGTAGTCCACGGACTAGCGGGGGAACCTACGAGCAGTACTTC. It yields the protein CASSPRTSGGTYEQYF.

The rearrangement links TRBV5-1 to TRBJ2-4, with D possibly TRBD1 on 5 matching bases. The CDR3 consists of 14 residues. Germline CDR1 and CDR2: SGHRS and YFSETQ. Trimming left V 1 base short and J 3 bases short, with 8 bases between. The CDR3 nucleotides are TGCGCCAGCAGCTTGTTGGGGCACAAAAACATTCAGTACTTC. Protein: CASSLLGHKNIQYF.

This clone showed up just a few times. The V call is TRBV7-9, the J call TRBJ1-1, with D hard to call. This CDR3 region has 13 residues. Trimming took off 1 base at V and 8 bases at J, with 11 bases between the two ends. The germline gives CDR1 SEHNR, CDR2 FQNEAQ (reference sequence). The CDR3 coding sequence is TGTGCCAGCAGCTTAGTTGGGCCGAACGAAGCTTTCTTT. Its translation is CASSLVGPNEAFF.

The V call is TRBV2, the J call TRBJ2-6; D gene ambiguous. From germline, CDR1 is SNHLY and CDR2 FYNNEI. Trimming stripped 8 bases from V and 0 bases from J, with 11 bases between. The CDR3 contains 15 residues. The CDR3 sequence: CASSLVFSGANVLTF. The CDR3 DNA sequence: TGTGCCAGCTCATTGGTGTTCTCTGGGGCCAACGTCCTGACTTTC. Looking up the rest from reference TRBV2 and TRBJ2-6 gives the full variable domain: EPEVTQTPSHQVTQMGQEVILRCVPISNHLYFYWYRQILGQKVEFLVSFYNNEISEKSEIFDDQFSVERPDGSNFTLKIRSTKLEDSAMYFCASSLVFSGANVLTFGAGSRLTVL.

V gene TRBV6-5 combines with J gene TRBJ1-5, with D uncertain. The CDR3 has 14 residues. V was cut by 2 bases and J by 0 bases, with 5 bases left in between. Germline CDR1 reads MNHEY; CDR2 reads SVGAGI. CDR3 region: CASSYDDSNQPQHF. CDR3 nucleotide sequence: TGTGCCAGCAGTTACGACGATAGCAATCAGCCCCAGCATTTT.